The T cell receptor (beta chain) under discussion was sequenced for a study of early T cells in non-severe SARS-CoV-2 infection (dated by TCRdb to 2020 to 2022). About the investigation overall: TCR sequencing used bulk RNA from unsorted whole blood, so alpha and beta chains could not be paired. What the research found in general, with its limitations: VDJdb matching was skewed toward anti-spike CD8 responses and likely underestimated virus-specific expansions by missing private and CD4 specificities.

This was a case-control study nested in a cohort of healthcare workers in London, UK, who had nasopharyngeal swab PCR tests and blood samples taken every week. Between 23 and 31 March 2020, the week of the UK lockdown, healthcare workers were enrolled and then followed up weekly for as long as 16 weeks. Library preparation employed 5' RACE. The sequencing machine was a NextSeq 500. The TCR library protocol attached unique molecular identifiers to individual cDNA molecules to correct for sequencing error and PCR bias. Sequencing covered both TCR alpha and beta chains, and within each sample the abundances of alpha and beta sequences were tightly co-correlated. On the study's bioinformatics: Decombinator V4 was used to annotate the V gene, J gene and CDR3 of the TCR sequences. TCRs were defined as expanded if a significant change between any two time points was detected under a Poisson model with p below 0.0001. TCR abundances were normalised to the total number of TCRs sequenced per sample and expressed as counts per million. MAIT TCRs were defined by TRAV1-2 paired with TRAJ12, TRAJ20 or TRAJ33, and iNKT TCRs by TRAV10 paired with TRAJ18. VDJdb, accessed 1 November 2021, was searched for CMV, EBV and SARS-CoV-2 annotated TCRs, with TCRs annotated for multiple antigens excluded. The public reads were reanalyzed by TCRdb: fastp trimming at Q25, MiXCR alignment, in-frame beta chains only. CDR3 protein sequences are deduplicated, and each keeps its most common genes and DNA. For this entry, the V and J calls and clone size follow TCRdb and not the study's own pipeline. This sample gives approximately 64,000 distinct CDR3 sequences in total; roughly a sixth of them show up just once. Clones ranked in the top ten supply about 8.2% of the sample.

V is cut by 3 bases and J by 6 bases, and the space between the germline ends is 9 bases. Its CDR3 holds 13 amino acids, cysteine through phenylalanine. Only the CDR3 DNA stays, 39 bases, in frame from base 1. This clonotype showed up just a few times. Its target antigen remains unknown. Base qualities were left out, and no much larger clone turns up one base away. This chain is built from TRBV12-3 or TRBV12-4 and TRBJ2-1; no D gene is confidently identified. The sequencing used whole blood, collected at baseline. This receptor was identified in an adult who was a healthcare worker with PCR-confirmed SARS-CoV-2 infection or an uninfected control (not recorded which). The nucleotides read TGTGCCAGCAGTTTTTCGGCACTCAATGAGCAGTTCTTC. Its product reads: CASSFSALNEQFF.